A selection of T cell receptor beta chains follows, all from one sample in a study of cytomegalovirus exposure and HLA in healthy donors. Some clones are missing from TCRdb's copy, which holds only in-frame ones; the method was immunoSEQ multiplex PCR. The sample includes 130,000 or so clones, less than 75% of them seen just once. The sequencing sample was made of PBMCs. These receptors came from a woman between 40 and 50 years old in good health and CMV-seropositive. Both conserved end residues are part of each CDR3. The order of the fields is J gene, V gene, CDR3 length, D gene, clone size, CDR3 protein, CDR3 DNA. The D gene is left open where the match is weak. Clone size is given for some rows only: seen once, a few or many times, or a class if the clone is expanded.

j_call: TRBJ2-1; v_call: TRBV7-2; cdr3_length: 16; d_call: TRBD2; clone_size: -; cdr3_aa: CASSPPSGSSYNEQFF; cdr3_nt: TGTGCCAGCAGCCCCCCTAGCGGGAGCTCCTACAATGAGCAGTTCTTC
j_call: TRBJ1-3; v_call: TRBV23-1; cdr3_length: 15; d_call: -; clone_size: few; cdr3_aa: CASSHESYNSNTIYF; cdr3_nt: TGCGCCAGCAGTCATGAGAGTTATAATTCGAACACCATATATTTT
j_call: TRBJ2-5; v_call: TRBV4-3; cdr3_length: 14; d_call: TRBD1; clone_size: -; cdr3_aa: CASSKTGRAGTQYF; cdr3_nt: TGCGCCAGCAGCAAGACAGGGCGCGCGGGGACCCAGTACTTC
j_call: TRBJ1-3; v_call: TRBV30; cdr3_length: 15; d_call: -; clone_size: -; cdr3_aa: CAWSVSARTGNTIYF; cdr3_nt: TGTGCCTGGAGTGTATCTGCTAGGACTGGAAACACCATATATTTT
j_call: TRBJ2-3; v_call: TRBV4-3; cdr3_length: 16; d_call: -; clone_size: -; cdr3_aa: CASSQAQKSSTDTQYF; cdr3_nt: TGCGCCAGCAGCCAAGCGCAGAAATCTAGCACAGATACGCAGTATTTT
j_call: TRBJ1-5; v_call: TRBV4-1; cdr3_length: 17; d_call: -; clone_size: -; cdr3_aa: CASSQATLAVSNQPQHF; cdr3_nt: TGCGCCAGCAGCCAAGCAACTCTTGCCGTGTCAAATCAGCCCCAGCATTTT
j_call: TRBJ1-1; v_call: TRBV6-5; cdr3_length: 11; d_call: -; clone_size: -; cdr3_aa: CASRAGTEAFF; cdr3_nt: TGTGCCAGCAGGGCAGGCACTGAAGCTTTCTTT
j_call: TRBJ1-6; v_call: TRBV5-6; cdr3_length: 13; d_call: -; clone_size: -; cdr3_aa: CASSLTGHSPLHF; cdr3_nt: TGTGCCAGCAGCTTGACAGGCCATTCACCCCTCCACTTT
j_call: TRBJ1-3; v_call: TRBV30; cdr3_length: 14; d_call: -; clone_size: -; cdr3_aa: CAWSVGELGNTIYF; cdr3_nt: TGTGCCTGGAGTGTCGGGGAACTTGGAAACACCATATATTTT
j_call: TRBJ2-7; v_call: TRBV7-8; cdr3_length: 15; d_call: -; clone_size: -; cdr3_aa: CASSQNGLPPREQYF; cdr3_nt: TGTGCCAGCAGCCAAAACGGACTACCTCCCCGGGAGCAGTACTTC
j_call: TRBJ1-2; v_call: TRBV7-9; cdr3_length: 14; d_call: -; clone_size: -; cdr3_aa: CASSSITGIYGYTF; cdr3_nt: TGTGCCAGCAGCAGCATTACAGGGATCTATGGCTACACCTTC